The T cell receptor beta chain described here comes from a study of blood T cells in healthy people across ages. Study-level information: The template switching approach captured approximately one barcoded beta molecule for every two T cells.

Each donor was a healthy Caucasian individual from Russia, aged about 6 to 100. Extraction of total RNA produced a minimum of 5 micrograms from each sample. Trimming shortened V by 5 bases and J by 6 bases, and 17 bases separated the two germline ends. Germline V lookup: CDR1 SGHTA, CDR2 FQGNSA. The CDR3 totals 14 residues. In this sample, this clonotype turned up many times. The authors ran a second PCR of about 7 to 11 cycles using a sample-barcoded 5' primer and a J-beta primer mix. A 12-random-nucleotide template-switch adaptor tagged each cDNA molecule. TCRdb redid the calling of the 5' RACE reads with MiXCR, one entry per CDR3 protein. Altogether 630,000 or so distinct CDR3 sequences are present, roughly 32% being singletons, with the ten largest covering approximately 15%.

This rearrangement joins TRBV7-2 to TRBJ2-7; tentative D call: TRBD1 (8 bases). The sequencing sample was made of blood. The sequence came from an elderly woman in good health. The CDR3 reads CASSKQGGTSEQYF. CDR3 in DNA: TGTGCCAGCAGCAAACAGGGGGGGACCTCCGAGCAGTACTTC. Full variable domain (outside the CDR3, taken from reference TRBV7-2 and TRBJ2-7): GAGVSQSPSNKVTEKGKDVELRCDPISGHTALYWYRQSLGQGLEFLIYFQGNSAPDKSGLPSDRFSAERTGGSVSTLTIQRTQQEDSAVYLCASSKQGGTSEQYFGPGTRLTVT.